Presented here are 20 T cell receptor beta chains from one specimen sequenced in a study of post-analysis software for immune sequencing data. Study outcomes and limitations: TRBV5-6, TRBV5-1 and TRBV20-1 were among about 5 TRBV segments more frequent in patients than controls.

No antigen has been assigned to these receptors. TCR beta cDNA libraries had unique molecular identifiers. Using its own MiXCR run on the PCR reads, TCRdb lists one record per CDR3 protein. This sample yields around 710,000 distinct CDR3 sequences, of which more than 45% are seen a single time; roughly 4.4% belongs to the top ten. What was sequenced was blood. These receptor sequences come from a girl between 10 and 17 years old with multiple sclerosis.

In this sample, this clonotype turned up a few times. The chain recombines TRBV9 with TRBJ2-1, with D maybe TRBD1 (5 bases). The CDR3 contains 15 residues. V was shortened by 0 bases and J by 8 bases, with 15 bases between the two germline ends. The V gene's germline CDR1 is SGDLS and CDR2 YYNGEE. As DNA, the CDR3 is TGTGCCAGCAGCGTAGCTCAGGACCCCAGGGATGAGCAGTTCTTC. Amino acid sequence: CASSVAQDPRDEQFF.

This clonotype came up a few times. The genes are TRBV7-3 and TRBJ2-1; D is possibly TRBD2 (5 bases). V dropped 3 bases and J dropped 7 bases, with 10 bases sitting between them. Germline V CDR1 and CDR2: SGHTA, FQGTGA. CDR3 size: 13 residues. In DNA form, the CDR3 reads TGTGCCAGCAGCTTCGCTGGCGGGAATGAGCAGTTCTTC. Its protein is CASSFAGGNEQFF. The full variable domain, its missing parts supplied by reference TRBV7-3 and TRBJ2-1, is GAGVSQTPSNKVTEKGKYVELRCDPISGHTALYWYRQSLGQGPEFLIYFQGTGAADDSGLPNDRFFAVRPEGSVSTLKIQRTERGDSAVYLCASSFAGGNEQFFGPGTRLTVL.

The genes are TRBV20-1 and TRBJ2-1; 10 nucleotides line up with TRBD1. J lost 4 bases, V lost 0 bases, and 3 bases had no gene match. The CDR3 totals 15 residues. Germline CDR1 is DFQATT and CDR2 is SNEGSKA (reference sequence). The CDR3 protein is CSARDRDRGYNEQFF. The DNA for the CDR3 is TGCAGTGCTAGAGACCGGGACAGGGGATACAATGAGCAGTTCTTC.

The genes are TRBV10-3 and TRBJ1-5; D unclear. The ends were cut back, 0 bases at V and 5 bases at J, with 11 bases in the middle. Germline-derived CDR1 and CDR2 are ENHRY and SYGVKD. The CDR3 totals 15 residues. In nucleotides, the CDR3 is TGTGCCATCAGTGAGTCCGATGTCCCCCATCAGCCCCAGCATTTT. Protein sequence: CAISESDVPHQPQHF.

This clonotype has more than one count but fewer than ten. The gene calls are TRBV4-3 and TRBJ2-1, with 9 bases aligning to TRBD2. J gave up 6 bases and V 4 bases, and 7 bases lay outside the gene matches. Germline-derived CDR1 and CDR2 are LGHNA and YSLEER. The CDR3 has 15 residues. The CDR3: CASSPGLADFNEQFF. The DNA for the CDR3 is TGCGCCAGCAGCCCGGGACTAGCAGACTTCAATGAGCAGTTCTTC.

The chain is built from TRBV6-1 and TRBJ2-1; TRBD2 matches at 12 bases. Per germline, CDR1 MNHNS and CDR2 SASEGT. The CDR3 sequence is 18 residues long. V gave up 7 bases and J gave up 2 bases; unmatched junction bases: 12. The CDR3 is CASIPMASGRAPYNEQFF. The CDR3, as DNA: TGTGCCAGCATCCCGATGGCTAGCGGGAGGGCCCCCTACAATGAGCAGTTCTTC.

The V and J genes are TRBV19 and TRBJ2-5; perhaps TRBD1 as D (6 bases). Germline CDR1 LNHDA, CDR2 SQIVND (reference sequence). The V gene lost 4 bases and the J gene lost 1 base, with 10 bases spanning the gap. The CDR3 is 14 residues long. The CDR3 coding sequence is TGTGCCAGTAGTAACAGGGTATTCCAAGAGACCCAGTACTTC. Residues: CASSNRVFQETQYF.

The chain links TRBV7-9 to TRBJ2-3, with 7 bases matching TRBD2. Germline CDR1 SEHNR, CDR2 FQNEAQ (reference sequence). Trimming took 6 bases from V and 6 from J; bases not matched to a gene: 12. The CDR3 has 15 residues. The CDR3 nucleotides read TGTGCCAGCAGGAACCGGGACTACACTTCCGATACGCAGTATTTT. It is translated as CASRNRDYTSDTQYF.

This clonotype showed up just a few times. The rearrangement links TRBV15 to TRBJ2-1, with 8 nucleotides matching TRBD2. Germline CDR1 reads LNHNV; CDR2 reads YYDKDF (reference sequence). The CDR3 is made up of 15 amino acids. The trim removed 5 bases at V and 8 bases at J, leaving 11 bases unmatched. The CDR3 nucleotides are TGTGCCACCAGCCGAGGACTAGCAGTTTCCGATGAGCAGTTCTTC. It specifies CATSRGLAVSDEQFF.

This clonotype occurred a few times. The rearrangement links TRBV12-3 or TRBV12-4 to TRBJ2-3, with a tentative D call TRBD2 (5 bases). This CDR3 contains 12 residues. The V gene lost 6 bases and the J gene lost 6 bases, with 10 bases spanning the gap. The CDR3, as DNA: TGTGCCAGCAGCCCTGCGGGCGATACGCAGTATTTT. This encodes CASSPAGDTQYF.

The chain combines TRBV29-1 with TRBJ2-2; D uncertain. Trimming pared 5 bases from V and 6 bases from J, leaving 13 bases between. Per the germline V gene, CDR1 is SQVTM and CDR2 is ANQGSEA. This CDR3 has 13 residues. CDR3: CSVLGGGAGELFF. CDR3 nucleotide sequence: TGCAGCGTTTTAGGCGGTGGGGCCGGGGAGCTGTTTTTT.

This chain connects TRBV11-2 to TRBJ2-3; either TRBD1 or TRBD2 may fit D (6 bases each). Germline V gene lookup returns CDR1 SGHAT and CDR2 FQNNGV. The CDR3 length is 14 residues. Trimming removed 6 bases at V and 5 bases at J, with 15 bases between. In DNA, the CDR3 is TGTGCCAGCAGTACAAGCGGAGGGGGAGATACGCAGTATTTT. Translating it yields CASSTSGGGDTQYF.

This clonotype was counted only a few times. The chain employs TRBV29-1 and TRBJ2-1; 11 nucleotides line up with TRBD2. Trimming cost V 7 bases and J 4 bases; bases outside gene matches: 9. Germline CDR1 is SQVTM and CDR2 is ANQGSEA. This CDR3 has 15 amino acids. CDR3 residues: CSAENLAGGYNEQFF. CDR3 nucleotide sequence: TGCAGCGCAGAAAATTTAGCGGGAGGGTACAATGAGCAGTTCTTC.

This clonotype was detected once. Germline and junction disagree at one end, which may indicate a read error. The J gene is TRBJ2-5, the V gene TRBV11-2; D is ambiguous. The CDR3 covers 13 residues. Germline-derived CDR1 and CDR2 are SGHAT and FQNNGV. CDR3 nucleotides: TGTACCAGCAGCACCGGAAACCAAGAGACCCAGTACTTC. It encodes CTSSTGNQETQYF.

This chain connects TRBV5-1 to TRBJ1-2, with a weak D call TRBD1 (5 bases). The CDR3 has 18 amino acids. With 1 base removed from V and 5 bases from J, the gap between germline ends came to 24 bases. Germline assignment: CDR1 SGHRS and CDR2 YFSETQ. The CDR3 sequence is CASSLRKGLLTEGYGYTF. In DNA form, the CDR3 reads TGCGCCAGCAGCTTGAGGAAGGGACTTCTTACCGAAGGGTATGGCTACACCTTC. Together with reference TRBV5-1 and TRBJ1-2, the CDR3 gives the full variable domain: KAGVTQTPRYLIKTRGQQVTLSCSPISGHRSVSWYQQTPGQGLQFLFEYFSETQRNKGNFPGRFSGRQFSNSRSEMNVSTLELGDSALYLCASSLRKGLLTEGYGYTFGSGTRLTVV.

The chain carries TRBV29-1 and TRBJ2-5, with TRBD1 as a possible D gene (5 bases). Trimming shortened V by 7 bases and J by 5 bases, and 11 bases separated the two germline ends. This CDR3 is built from 11 residues. Germline loops: CDR1 SQVTM, CDR2 ANQGSEA. The CDR3: CSGQGSETQYF. CDR3 coding DNA: TGCAGCGGCCAGGGTTCGGAGACCCAGTACTTC.

Concerning this clonotype: A much larger clone differs by one base, so this may be a read error. In DNA form, the CDR3 reads TGTGCCAGCAGTTACGAGTACGAGCAGTACTTC. Translation gives CASSYEYEQYF. V is TRBV6-2 or TRBV6-3 and J is TRBJ2-7, with D uncertain. The germline V gene has CDR1 MNHEY and CDR2 SVGEGT. This CDR3 has 11 residues. V lost 2 bases, J lost 4 bases, and 3 bases lay in between.

V and J are TRBV28 and TRBJ2-7; D is possibly TRBD2 (6 bases). V was shortened by 3 bases and J by 0 bases, with 12 bases between the two germline ends. The CDR3 runs to 15 residues. Per the germline V gene, CDR1 is MDHEN and CDR2 is SYDVKM. CDR3 coding DNA: TGTGCCAGCAGTTTGACTAGGGGAAGCTCCTACGAGCAGTACTTC. It codes for CASSLTRGSSYEQYF.

A single count supports this clonotype. The chain couples TRBV30 to TRBJ2-7, with D possibly TRBD1 on 6 matching bases. CDR1 and CDR2 (germline): GTSNPN, SVGIG (reference sequence). This CDR3 contains 13 residues. V lost 6 bases, J lost 3 bases, and 15 bases lay in between. The CDR3 nucleotides read TGTGCCTGCTACAGGGAGAGGGGCTACGAGCAGTACTTC. Encoded protein: CACYRERGYEQYF. Looking up the rest from reference TRBV30 and TRBJ2-7 gives the full variable domain: SQTIHQWPATLVQPVGSPLSLECTVEGTSNPNLYWYRQAAGRGLQLLFYSVGIGQISSEVPQNLSASRPQDRQFILSSKKLLLSDSGFYLCACYRERGYEQYFGPGTRLTVT.

This sequence joins TRBV29-1 and TRBJ2-5; a possible D gene is TRBD2 (6 bases). The end of the DNA aligns better with TRBJ2-4, so the J call may be wrong. Germline V gene sequence: CDR1 SQVTM, CDR2 ANQGSEA. This CDR3 is 12 amino acids long. CDR3 loop: CSVDEGRNIQYF. The CDR3, as DNA: TGCAGCGTTGATGAAGGGAGGAACATTCAGTACTTC.